Listed below are T cell receptor beta chains from one sample, sequenced in a study of blood T cell repertoires in COVID-19. Sequencing was performed with immunoSEQ multiplex PCR; in TCRdb, only in-frame clones are kept and a portion is missing. The profile shows about 100,000 clones, around four fifths of them singletons. Sequencing used peripheral blood. The receptor set was obtained from a woman in her 70s with acute or convalescent COVID-19. The CDR3 runs from the conserved cysteine through the conserved F or W. D genes are given only for firm matches. Size values are once, few and many counts, or a class for expanded clones, and some rows have none.

size: few; J: TRBJ2-3; D: TRBD1; V: TRBV2; CDR3: CASSPGQGLIDTQYF; DNA: TGTGCCAGCAGCCCGGGACAGGGGTTGATAGATACGCAGTATTTT
size: NA; J: TRBJ2-7; D: TRBD1; V: TRBV13; CDR3: CASSPTPGTGQPYEQYF; DNA: TGTGCCAGCAGCCCTACCCCTGGGACAGGGCAACCCTACGAGCAGTACTTC
size: NA; J: TRBJ1-5; D: NA; V: TRBV5-6; CDR3: CASSFYQVNQPQHF; DNA: TGTGCCAGCAGCTTTTACCAGGTCAATCAGCCCCAGCATTTT
size: NA; J: TRBJ2-5; D: TRBD1; V: TRBV7-2; CDR3: CASSLGRDRGIGGTQYF; DNA: TGTGCCAGCAGCTTAGGCCGGGACAGGGGCATCGGAGGGACCCAGTACTTC
size: few; J: TRBJ1-2; D: TRBD1; V: TRBV5-6; CDR3: CASSLQGAGGYTF; DNA: TGTGCCAGCAGCTTACAGGGGGCAGGGGGCTACACCTTC
size: once; J: TRBJ2-2; D: NA; V: TRBV24-1; CDR3: CATASGSTGELFF; DNA: TGTGCCACAGCTAGTGGGTCCACCGGGGAGCTGTTTTTT
size: NA; J: TRBJ1-5; D: NA; V: TRBV12-3/TRBV12-4; CDR3: CASGAGFNQPQHF; DNA: TGTGCCAGCGGGGCAGGGTTCAATCAGCCCCAGCATTTT
size: NA; J: TRBJ2-1; D: TRBD1; V: TRBV9; CDR3: CASGTGRDNEQFF; DNA: TGTGCCAGCGGGACAGGTCGGGACAATGAGCAGTTCTTC
size: NA; J: TRBJ2-3; D: TRBD2; V: TRBV7-3; CDR3: CASSLINSGGGTDTQYF; DNA: TGTGCCAGCAGCTTAATAAATTCCGGGGGGGGCACAGATACGCAGTATTTT
size: NA; J: TRBJ1-1; D: NA; V: TRBV7-9; CDR3: CASSYPQGEAFF; DNA: TGTGCCAGCAGCTATCCTCAGGGTGAAGCTTTCTTT
size: NA; J: TRBJ1-1; D: NA; V: TRBV10-1; CDR3: CASSDPNTEAFF; DNA: TGCGCCAGCAGTGACCCTAACACTGAAGCTTTCTTT
size: NA; J: TRBJ2-6; D: NA; V: TRBV27; CDR3: CASSLISGANVLTF; DNA: TGTGCCAGCAGTTTAATATCTGGGGCCAACGTCCTGACTTTC
size: NA; J: TRBJ1-2; D: TRBD1; V: TRBV7-3; CDR3: CASSLTSGQGHGYTF; DNA: TGTGCCAGCAGCTTAACCAGCGGACAGGGCCATGGCTACACCTTC
size: NA; J: TRBJ1-6; D: NA; V: TRBV28; CDR3: CASSPRPGLYNSPLHF; DNA: TGTGCCAGCAGTCCCCGTCCAGGGCTCTATAATTCACCCCTCCACTTT
size: NA; J: TRBJ2-1; D: TRBD2; V: TRBV6-5; CDR3: CASQRGVSSYNEQFF; DNA: TGTGCTTCTCAGCGGGGGGTAAGCTCCTACAATGAGCAGTTCTTC
size: NA; J: TRBJ2-1; D: TRBD1; V: TRBV27; CDR3: CASSSPGQGKDEQFF; DNA: TGTGCCAGCAGTTCGCCGGGACAGGGGAAGGATGAGCAGTTCTTC
size: NA; J: TRBJ2-3; D: NA; V: TRBV6-2/TRBV6-3; CDR3: CASSYGSQVAASDTQYF; DNA: TGTGCCAGCAGTTACGGGTCCCAGGTAGCGGCGTCAGATACGCAGTATTTT
size: NA; J: TRBJ1-1; D: NA; V: TRBV5-5; CDR3: CASSLYRDIPLNTEAFF; DNA: TGTGCCAGCAGCTTGTACAGGGATATCCCATTGAACACTGAAGCTTTCTTT
size: NA; J: TRBJ1-1; D: NA; V: TRBV18; CDR3: CASSALAGQLEGGTEAFF; DNA: TGTGCCAGCTCCGCCCTGGCAGGGCAATTGGAGGGTGGCACTGAAGCTTTCTTT
size: NA; J: TRBJ2-2; D: NA; V: TRBV19; CDR3: CASSIGSHTGPNGELFF; DNA: TGTGCCAGTAGTATCGGGAGTCACACGGGTCCAAACGGGGAGCTGTTTTTT
size: NA; J: TRBJ2-7; D: TRBD1; V: TRBV30; CDR3: CAWTWTGFSYEQYF; DNA: TGTGCCTGGACCTGGACAGGGTTTTCCTACGAGCAGTACTTC
size: NA; J: TRBJ2-3; D: TRBD2; V: TRBV9; CDR3: CASSSGGGSTDTQYF; DNA: TGTGCCAGCAGCTCCGGGGGGGGTAGCACAGATACGCAGTATTTT
size: medium-sized; J: TRBJ1-1; D: NA; V: TRBV6-1; CDR3: CASSEVSSGGAFF; DNA: TGTGCCAGCAGTGAAGTGTCTTCAGGTGGAGCTTTCTTT
size: NA; J: TRBJ1-2; D: NA; V: TRBV6-5; CDR3: CASKIGSNGYTF; DNA: TGTGCCAGCAAGATCGGGAGTAATGGCTACACCTTC
size: once; J: TRBJ1-3; D: TRBD1; V: TRBV5-1; CDR3: CASSQGQGLSGNTIYF; DNA: TGCGCCAGCAGCCAGGGACAGGGGTTGTCTGGAAACACCATATATTTT
size: NA; J: TRBJ2-5; D: NA; V: TRBV28; CDR3: CASSLTGETQYF; DNA: TGTGCCAGCAGTCTAACAGGAGAGACCCAGTACTTC
size: once; J: TRBJ1-1; D: NA; V: TRBV12-3/TRBV12-4; CDR3: CASSLLVNTEAFF; DNA: TGTGCCAGCAGCTTACTAGTGAACACTGAAGCTTTCTTT
size: NA; J: TRBJ2-1; D: NA; V: TRBV3-1/TRBV3-2; CDR3: CASSQASGRGEQFF; DNA: TGTGCCAGCAGCCAAGCCTCAGGAAGGGGTGAGCAGTTCTTC
size: NA; J: TRBJ2-3; D: NA; V: TRBV4-1; CDR3: CASSRYGSSTDTQYF; DNA: TGCGCCAGCAGCCGATACGGTTCTAGCACAGATACGCAGTATTTT
size: NA; J: TRBJ1-1; D: NA; V: TRBV18; CDR3: CASSRRGTDTEAFF; DNA: TGTGCCAGCTCGCGAAGGGGGACCGACACTGAAGCTTTCTTT
size: few; J: TRBJ2-5; D: NA; V: TRBV27; CDR3: CASSLGHLDMETQYF; DNA: TGTGCCAGCAGTTTAGGACACCTAGATATGGAGACCCAGTACTTC
size: NA; J: TRBJ2-3; D: NA; V: TRBV30; CDR3: CAWTGVGDTQYF; DNA: TGTGCCTGGACAGGGGTGGGGGATACGCAGTATTTT
size: NA; J: TRBJ2-5; D: TRBD1; V: TRBV5-1; CDR3: CASSLGGDRETQYF; DNA: TGCGCCAGCAGCCTGGGCGGGGACAGGGAGACCCAGTACTTC
size: NA; J: TRBJ1-1; D: TRBD1; V: TRBV30; CDR3: CAWRRQGERAEAFF; DNA: TGTGCCTGGAGAAGACAGGGGGAACGGGCTGAAGCTTTCTTT
size: NA; J: TRBJ1-2; D: NA; V: TRBV18; CDR3: CASSPGAAGNYGYTF; DNA: TGTGCCAGCTCACCGGGGGCCGCAGGGAACTATGGCTACACCTTC
size: NA; J: TRBJ1-1; D: NA; V: TRBV5-1; CDR3: CASSLGIHSLNTEAFF; DNA: TGCGCCAGCAGCTTGGGCATTCACAGTTTGAACACTGAAGCTTTCTTT
size: few; J: TRBJ1-1; D: NA; V: TRBV5-1; CDR3: CASSPIDSGTEAFF; DNA: TGCGCCAGCAGCCCAATCGACAGTGGAACTGAAGCTTTCTTT
size: few; J: TRBJ2-2; D: TRBD2; V: TRBV4-1; CDR3: CASSQETSGGSTGELFF; DNA: TGCGCCAGCAGCCAAGAAACTAGCGGGGGGTCCACCGGGGAGCTGTTTTTT
size: NA; J: TRBJ2-7; D: TRBD1; V: TRBV27; CDR3: CASSSRQGSYEQYF; DNA: TGTGCCAGCAGTTCACGACAGGGGAGCTACGAGCAGTACTTC
size: NA; J: TRBJ1-2; D: TRBD1; V: TRBV5-1; CDR3: CASSRGTGGNYGYTF; DNA: TGCGCCAGCAGCCGGGGGACAGGGGGAAACTATGGCTACACCTTC
size: NA; J: TRBJ1-1; D: TRBD1; V: TRBV6-5; CDR3: CASSWTGDTEAFF; DNA: TGTGCCAGCAGCTGGACAGGGGACACTGAAGCTTTCTTT
size: NA; J: TRBJ2-3; D: TRBD2; V: TRBV4-3; CDR3: CASSPGASGRDTQYF; DNA: TGCGCCAGCAGCCCGGGGGCTAGCGGGCGGGATACGCAGTATTTT
size: NA; J: TRBJ1-3; D: TRBD1; V: TRBV29-1; CDR3: CSAGQGSGNTIYF; DNA: TGCAGCGCTGGACAGGGGTCTGGAAACACCATATATTTT
size: NA; J: TRBJ1-1; D: NA; V: TRBV30; CDR3: CAWSASGNTEAFF; DNA: TGTGCCTGGAGCGCCTCAGGTAACACTGAAGCTTTCTTT
size: NA; J: TRBJ2-6; D: TRBD2; V: TRBV9; CDR3: CASRRGDSGANVLTF; DNA: TGTGCCAGCAGGCGGGGGGACTCTGGGGCCAACGTCCTGACTTTC
size: NA; J: TRBJ2-6; D: TRBD1; V: TRBV5-1; CDR3: CASNFGQGSSGANVLTF; DNA: TGCGCCAGCAACTTTGGACAGGGGTCCTCTGGGGCCAACGTCCTGACTTTC
size: few; J: TRBJ2-1; D: NA; V: TRBV10-3; CDR3: CAISGGDEQFF; DNA: TGTGCCATCAGTGGGGGGGATGAGCAGTTCTTC
size: NA; J: TRBJ1-3; D: TRBD1; V: TRBV5-1; CDR3: CASSVQGSGNTIYF; DNA: TGCGCCAGCAGCGTACAGGGGTCTGGAAACACCATATATTTT